This paragraph covers one TCR beta chain sequence. Its target is not known. This entry is derived from a study of vaccination effects on CD4 cells after COVID-19. Clones were read by immunoSEQ multiplex PCR, and TCRdb kept only the in-frame ones, dropping some. The sample includes around 67,000 clones, around 80% of them seen just once. This CDR3 is 14 amino acids long. The germline gives CDR1 MNHEY, CDR2 SVGAGI. The germline V and J ends were trimmed by 0 bases and 7 bases, with 10 bases remaining between them. ViraFEST assay sequencing came after antigen-specific CD4+ T cells were expanded with viral peptide pools. The culture ran for 10 days before CD4+ T cells were isolated. Participants received two doses of either the BNT162b2 or mRNA-1273 vaccine. Absence of prior SARS-CoV-2 infection characterized the vaccine recipients, who showed negative nucleocapsid antibodies. They grew two million PBMC in each well, adding 10 IU/ml IL-2 and 8 to 10 ug/ml peptides.

Notes on the study in general: Within healthy vaccinees, only 1 of 255 vaccine-induced clones displayed cross-reactivity with common cold coronaviruses. Infection- and vaccine-induced clones contracted markedly late after vaccination.

This receptor was obtained from a human donor who received a COVID-19 vaccine. The sequencing used CD4+ T cells from PBMCs cultured with HCoV-229E spike peptides, collected after COVID-19 vaccination. The rearrangement uses TRBV6-5 and TRBJ1-3, with no clear D. In DNA, the CDR3 is TGTGCCAGCAGTTACTCCGGGTCGGAGAACACCATATATTTT. Translation gives CASSYSGSENTIYF.